This T cell receptor beta chain was documented in a study of T cells in tuberculosis. Study as a whole: In South Africa, adults with active tuberculosis were compared with IGRA-negative and latently infected IGRA-positive adolescents.

Germline lookup yields CDR1 MDHEN and CDR2 SYDVKM. Germline trimming cut 4 bases from V and 6 bases from J; bases unmatched to any gene: 5. CDR3 size: 14 residues. Sequenced by immunoSEQ multiplex PCR; TCRdb stores in-frame clones only, minus some. The data contain roughly 19,000 clones, 85% to 90% of them singletons. Material: PBMCs. The rearrangement links TRBV28 to TRBJ2-1, with 8 bases identical to TRBD1. The sequence was obtained from a donor between 10 and 35 years old with latent tuberculosis or without tuberculosis infection. The CDR3 reads CASSSPGQGNEQFF. CDR3 DNA sequence: TGTGCCAGCAGTTCCCCAGGACAGGGCAATGAGCAGTTCTTC.